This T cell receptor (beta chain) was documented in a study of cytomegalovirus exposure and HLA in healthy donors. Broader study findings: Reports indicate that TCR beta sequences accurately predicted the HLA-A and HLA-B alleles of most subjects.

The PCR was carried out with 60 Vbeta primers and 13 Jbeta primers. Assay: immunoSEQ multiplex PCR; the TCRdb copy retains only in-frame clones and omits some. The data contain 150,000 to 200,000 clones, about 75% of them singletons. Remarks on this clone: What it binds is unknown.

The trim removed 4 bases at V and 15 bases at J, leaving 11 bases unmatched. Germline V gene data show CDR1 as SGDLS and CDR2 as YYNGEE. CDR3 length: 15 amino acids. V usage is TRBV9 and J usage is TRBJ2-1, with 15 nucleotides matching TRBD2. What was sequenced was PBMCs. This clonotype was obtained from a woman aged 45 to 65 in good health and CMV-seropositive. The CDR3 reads CASSPRTSGGASLFF. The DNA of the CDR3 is TGTGCCAGCAGCCCTCGGACTAGCGGGGGGGCTTCGTTGTTCTTC.